In its sample, the clone carrying this T cell receptor (delta chain) is medium-sized. TCRdb re-identified clones in the RT-PCR reads via CATT. In the table there are about 1,100 delta-chain clones, under 15% of which are singletons. This record belongs to a study of gamma-delta T cells after stem cell transplantation. J gave up 2 bases and V 4 bases, and 3 bases lay outside the gene matches. Per the germline V gene, CDR1 is GEAIGNYY and CDR2 is EKD. The CDR3 runs 15 residues. The sequenced sample consisted of gamma-delta T cells. V and J are TRDV2 and TRDJ1, with 13 bases matching TRDD3. The receptor was isolated from a human donor. It is not recorded whose cells these are; they may come from a transplant donor. DNA of the CDR3: TGTGCCTGTGATCTACTGGGGGATACGACCGATAAACTCATCTTT. Protein product: CACDLLGDTTDKLIF.